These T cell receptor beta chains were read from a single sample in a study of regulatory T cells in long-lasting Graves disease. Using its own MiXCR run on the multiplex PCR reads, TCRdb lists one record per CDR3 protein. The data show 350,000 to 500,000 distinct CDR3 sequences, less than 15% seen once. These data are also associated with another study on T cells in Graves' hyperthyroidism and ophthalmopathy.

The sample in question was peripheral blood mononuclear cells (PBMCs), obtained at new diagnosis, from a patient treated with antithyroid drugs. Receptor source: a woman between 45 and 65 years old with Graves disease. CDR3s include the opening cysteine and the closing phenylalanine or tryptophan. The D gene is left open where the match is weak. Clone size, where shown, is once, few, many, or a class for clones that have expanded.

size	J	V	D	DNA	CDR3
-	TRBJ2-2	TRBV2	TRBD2	TGTGCCAGCAGTCGGACTAGCGGGAGGGCCAACGGGGAGCTGTTTTTT	CASSRTSGRANGELFF
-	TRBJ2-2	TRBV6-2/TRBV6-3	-	TGTGCCAGTCGGAGTCCCGGGGAGCTGTTTTTT	CASRSPGELFF
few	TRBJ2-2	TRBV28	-	TGTGCCAGCAGGCGAAACACCGGGGAGCTGTTTTTT	CASRRNTGELFF
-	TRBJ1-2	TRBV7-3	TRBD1	TGTGCCAGCAGCTTAAGGGGACAGGGAGCTAACTATGGCTACACCTTC	CASSLRGQGANYGYTF
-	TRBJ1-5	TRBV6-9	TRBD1	TGTGCCAGCAGTTACTCGGGGACAGGGACCCGCAATCAGCCCCAGCATTTT	CASSYSGTGTRNQPQHF
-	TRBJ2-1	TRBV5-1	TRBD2	TGCGCCAGCAGCTTACCTTTAGCGGGAGCCAATGAGCAGTTCTTC	CASSLPLAGANEQFF
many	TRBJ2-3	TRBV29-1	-	TGCAGCGCTAATCGACCTAACGCCGATGTTGGCCGCGAAGGCACAGATACGCAGTATTTT	CSANRPNADVGREGTDTQYF
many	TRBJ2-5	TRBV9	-	TGTGCCAGCAGCGTAGGCCTTAAAACAGAGACCCAGTACTTC	CASSVGLKTETQYF
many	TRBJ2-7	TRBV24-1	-	TGTGCCACCAGTGATTTTCAAGACGGCGGCTACGAGCAGTACTTC	CATSDFQDGGYEQYF
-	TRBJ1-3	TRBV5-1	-	TGCGCCAGCAGACAAGATCAGGTTACCGGAAACACCATATATTTT	CASRQDQVTGNTIYF
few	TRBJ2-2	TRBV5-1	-	TGCGCCAGCAGCTCCCACCAGGGTAGGAACACCGGGGAGCTGTTTTTT	CASSSHQGRNTGELFF
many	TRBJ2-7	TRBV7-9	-	TGTGCCAGCAGCTTAGCCGCCAGGTCCTACGAGCAGTACTTC	CASSLAARSYEQYF
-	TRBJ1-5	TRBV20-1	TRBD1	TGCAGTGCTAGACGAGCCGGGACAGGGCCTTTCCAGCCCCAGCATTTT	CSARRAGTGPFQPQHF
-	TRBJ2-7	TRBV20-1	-	TGCAGTGCTAGTAGGGTGGGGTTTGGATCCAGGAAGACTGCCTACGAGCAGTACTTC	CSASRVGFGSRKTAYEQYF
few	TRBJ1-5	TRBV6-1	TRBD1	TGTGCCAGCAGTCAGGACAGGGGGGCAAGTCAGCCCCAGCATTTT	CASSQDRGASQPQHF
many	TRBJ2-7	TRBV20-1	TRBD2	TGCAGTGCGAAGAGGACTAGCGGGAGCCAGATCGAGCAGTACTTC	CSAKRTSGSQIEQYF
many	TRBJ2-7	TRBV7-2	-	TGTGCCAGCAGCTTAGACCCGAGCATCGAGCAGTACTTC	CASSLDPSIEQYF
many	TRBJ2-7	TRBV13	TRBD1	TGTGCCAGCAGCTGGAGGGGACAGGGTGACGAGCAGTACTTC	CASSWRGQGDEQYF
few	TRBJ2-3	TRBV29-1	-	TGCAGCGTTGAAGATTCTCGCACAGATACGCAGTATTTT	CSVEDSRTDTQYF
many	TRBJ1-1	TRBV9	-	TGTGCCAGCAGCGTAGGTGGACAAAACACTGAAGCTTTCTTT	CASSVGGQNTEAFF
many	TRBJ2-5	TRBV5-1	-	TGCGCCAGCAGCTTATCGTTCAGCTCCGGAGAGACCCAGTACTTC	CASSLSFSSGETQYF
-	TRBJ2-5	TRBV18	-	TGTGCCAGCTCCGGGCCCCCGGCGGAGGAGACCCAGTACTTC	CASSGPPAEETQYF
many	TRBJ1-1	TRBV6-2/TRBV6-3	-	TGTGCCAGCAGTTACGGCGCGAGAATGAACACTGAAGCTTTCTTT	CASSYGARMNTEAFF
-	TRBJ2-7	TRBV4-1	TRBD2	TGCGCCAGCAGCCAGAGATCGGGGGGAGCCCTCTTTGTCTACGAGCAGTACTTC	CASSQRSGGALFVYEQYF
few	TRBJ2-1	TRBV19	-	TGTGCCAGTAATGACGTCTACAATGAGCAGTTCTTC	CASNDVYNEQFF
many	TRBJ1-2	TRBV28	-	TGTGCCAGCAGTCCCCCCGGGACATATGGGGGCTACACCTTC	CASSPPGTYGGYTF
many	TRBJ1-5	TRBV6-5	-	TGTGCCAGCAGTTTACTCTCTGACAACGCTGGGCCCCAGCATTTT	CASSLLSDNAGPQHF
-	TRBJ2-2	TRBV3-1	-	TGTGCCAGCAGCCAAGATTGGGACACCGGGGAGCTGTTTTTT	CASSQDWDTGELFF
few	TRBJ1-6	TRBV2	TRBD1	TGTGCCAGCAGGCCGGACAGGCTGGGGTCACCCCTCCACTTT	CASRPDRLGSPLHF
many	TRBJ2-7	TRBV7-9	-	TGTGCCAGCAGCTTCTTTGGGACCTACGAGCAGTACTTC	CASSFFGTYEQYF
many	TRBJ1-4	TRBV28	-	TGTGCCAGCAACCCCGGGACGGAAGAAAAACTGTTTTTT	CASNPGTEEKLFF
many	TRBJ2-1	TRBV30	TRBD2	TGTGCCTGGAAGAATACTAGCGGGACGTACAATGAGCAGTTCTTC	CAWKNTSGTYNEQFF
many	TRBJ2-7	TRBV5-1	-	TGCGCCAGCAGCTTGGCCGTTCGCCTCTACGAGCAGTACTTC	CASSLAVRLYEQYF
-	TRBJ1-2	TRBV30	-	TGTGCCTGGACGACCGACAGTCAATATGGCTACACCTTC	CAWTTDSQYGYTF
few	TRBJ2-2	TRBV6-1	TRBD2	TGTGCCAGCAGACCCGGGACTAGCGCCACCCGGGAGCTGTTTTTT	CASRPGTSATRELFF
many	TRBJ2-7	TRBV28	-	TGTGCCAGCATTCAGGGGTCGGCCTACGAGCAGTACTTC	CASIQGSAYEQYF
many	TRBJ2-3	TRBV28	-	TGTGCCAGCAGTCCTGAGGGTGCAGATACGCAGTATTTT	CASSPEGADTQYF
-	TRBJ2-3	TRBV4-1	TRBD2	TGCGCCAGCAGCCTACCCGGGACTAGCGGGAGTCACTGGGGCACAGATACGCAGTATTTT	CASSLPGTSGSHWGTDTQYF
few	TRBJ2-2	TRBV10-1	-	TGCGCCTCCCGAACGGGTGCAAACACCGGGGAGCTGTTTTTT	CASRTGANTGELFF
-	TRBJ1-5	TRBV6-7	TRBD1	TGTGCCAGCAGGACAGGGTACAATCAGCCCCAGCATTTT	CASRTGYNQPQHF
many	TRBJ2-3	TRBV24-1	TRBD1	TGTGCCACCAGTGACATGGGACAGGGGGTAACAGATACGCAGTATTTT	CATSDMGQGVTDTQYF